These 32 T cell receptor beta chains were all obtained from the same sample, sequenced in a study of breast tumors, draining lymph nodes, adjacent tissues (dated by TCRdb to the mid-2010s). Lymph node samples came from the axillary draining lymph nodes of breast cancer patients. Library preparation used multiplex PCR. The data were produced on an Illumina HiSeq 2000. The public reads were reanalyzed by TCRdb: fastp trimming at Q25, MiXCR alignment, in-frame beta chains only. Each CDR3 protein appears once, grouped with its most common genes and DNA. The sample data list 270,000 or so distinct CDR3 sequences, and around 30% of these were observed just once. The top ten constitute 0.85% to 1.3% of the sample. Source material: axillary lymph node tissue. These receptors came from a female donor with breast cancer. Some clones in this sample may be carry-over from other donors' samples.

Notes on this clonotype: This may come from a read error, since a much larger clone is one base off. The chain is built from TRBV5-4 and TRBJ2-1, with 8 positions matching TRBD2. Germline V gene sequence: CDR1 SGHNT, CDR2 YYREEE (reference sequence). There are 15 residues in the CDR3. CDR3 DNA sequence: TGTGCCAGCAGCTTGTCGGGAGGGCTTTACAATGAGCAGCTCTTC. Residues: CASSLSGGLYNEQLF.

This clonotype appeared a single time. The gene calls are TRBV9 and TRBJ2-1; D gene unclear. Trimming shortened V by 0 bases and J by 12 bases, and 16 bases separated the two germline ends. There are 14 residues in the CDR3. The V gene's germline CDR1 is SGDLS and CDR2 YYNGEE. This chain's CDR3 is CASSVAGSADTQFF. In nucleotides, the CDR3 is TGTGCCAGCAGCGTAGCCGGGTCAGCAGATACGCAGTTCTTC.

There are many counts of this clonotype. A much larger clone is a single base away; this may be a read error. The J gene is TRBJ1-2, the V gene TRBV6-6; D remains ambiguous. The germline CDR1 and CDR2 sequences are MNHNY and SVGAGI (reference sequence). V shed 6 bases and J shed 7 bases, with 12 bases lying between them. CDR3 length: 12 amino acids. CDR3 DNA sequence: TGTGCCAGCAGGCGAGACGTCAGTGGCTACACCTTC. This codes for CASRRDVSGYTF.

This chain connects TRBV28 to TRBJ2-2; D not certain. The CDR3 sequence is 13 residues long. Trimming left V 7 bases short and J 7 bases short, with 13 bases between. Germline CDR1 is MDHEN and CDR2 is SYDVKM. CDR3 in amino acids: CASTVSLRGELFF. In DNA, the CDR3 is TGTGCCAGCACGGTCTCCTTGCGCGGGGAGCTGTTTTTT. The full variable domain, rest sourced from reference TRBV28 and TRBJ2-2, is DVKVTQSSRYLVKRTGEKVFLECVQDMDHENMFWYRQDPGLGLRLIYFSYDVKMKEKGDIPEGYSVSREKKERFSLILESASTNQTSMYLCASTVSLRGELFFGEGSRLTVL.

This rearrangement joins TRBV6-1 to TRBJ2-3; TRBD1 agrees at 7 bases. Germline loops: CDR1 MNHNS, CDR2 SASEGT. The V segment lost 5 bases and the J segment 4 bases; nucleotides outside the gene matches: 12. CDR3 size: 16 residues. In DNA, the CDR3 is TGTGCCAGCAGTTTCACCCGACAGGGTGGGGCAGATACGCAGTATTTT. Amino acid sequence: CASSFTRQGGADTQYF.

The gene calls are TRBV27 and TRBJ2-5; 9 bases map to TRBD2. CDR3 size: 14 residues. The ends lost 4 bases at V and 2 bases at J; junction bases unmatched: 2. Germline V lookup: CDR1 MNHEY, CDR2 SMNVEV (reference sequence). CDR3 in amino acids: CASSSTSGQETQYF. As DNA, the CDR3 is TGTGCCAGCAGTTCGACTAGCGGACAAGAGACCCAGTACTTC.

Of note for this clonotype: This may arise from a read error, as a much more abundant clone is one base away. The chain combines TRBV3-1 with TRBJ2-5; D unresolved. CDR3 size: 12 residues. Germline CDR1 and CDR2: LGHDT and YNNKEL (reference sequence). V shed 5 bases and J shed 4 bases, with 8 bases lying between them. The CDR3 DNA sequence: TGTGCCAGCAGCTACGTACGAGAGACCCAGTACTTC. Translating gives CASSYVRETQYF.

This clonotype appeared a few times. The CDR3 coding sequence is TGTGCCAGCAGTCCAGACAGGGGCCATGATACGCAGTATTTT. The encoded protein is CASSPDRGHDTQYF. The genes are TRBV6-2 or TRBV6-3 and TRBJ2-3; 8 bases are shared with TRBD1. In germline, CDR1 is MNHEY, CDR2 SVGEGT. Trimming took 5 bases from V and 6 from J; bases not matched to a gene: 7. The CDR3 has 14 amino acids.

The rearrangement joins TRBV20-1 to TRBJ2-7, with 14 bases matching TRBD2. CDR1 is DFQATT and CDR2 is SNEGSKA in the germline V gene (reference sequence). The CDR3 spans 13 residues. V was clipped by 8 bases and J by 3 bases; unmatched bases: 3. The CDR3 sequence: CSIGTSGSYEQYF. The CDR3, as DNA: TGCAGTATCGGGACTAGCGGGAGCTACGAGCAGTACTTC.

This clonotype came up a few times. This sequence may be a read error, since a much larger clone differs from it by one base. This rearrangement joins TRBV20-1 to TRBJ2-5; no definite D call. There are 12 residues in the CDR3. The germline gives CDR1 DFQATT, CDR2 SNEGSKA (reference sequence). The CDR3 loop reads CSAPLGEETPYF. DNA of the CDR3: TGCAGTGCTCCTCTAGGTGAAGAGACCCCGTACTTC.

Worth noting for this clonotype: The conserved phenylalanine or tryptophan is not found at the CDR3 terminus, so this likely reflects a read error. The rearrangement uses TRBV20-1 and TRBJ2-7; 11 positions agree with TRBD2. The CDR3 consists of 16 residues. CDR1 and CDR2 from the germline V gene are DFQATT and SNEGSKA (reference sequence). The V segment lost 1 base and the J segment 2 bases; nucleotides outside the gene matches: 7. Here the CDR3 DNA reads TGCAGTGCTAGAGTACCGGGACTAGCGGCGGCCTACGAGCAGTACTCC. Residues: CSARVPGLAAAYEQYS.

This clonotype occurred many times. This chain uses TRBV5-1 with TRBJ2-7, with 8 bases matching TRBD1. The CDR3 has 15 amino acids. CDR1 is SGHRS, CDR2 YFSETQ, per germline. The V and J ends lost 0 bases and 2 bases, in that order; junction bases with no gene match: 4. The CDR3 loop is CASSLASGGTYEQYF. For the CDR3, the DNA is TGCGCCAGCAGCTTGGCATCAGGGGGCACCTACGAGCAGTACTTC.

This clonotype was seen a few times. The chain uses TRBV28 and TRBJ1-5, with D hard to call. The germline V and J ends were trimmed by 8 bases and 7 bases, with 18 bases remaining between them. The germline gives CDR1 MDHEN, CDR2 SYDVKM. The CDR3 runs 14 residues. CDR3 protein: CASELPSGGQPQHF. The CDR3 DNA is TGTGCCAGCGAACTTCCATCAGGAGGGCAGCCCCAGCATTTT.

With regard to this clonotype: No conserved phenylalanine or tryptophan ends this CDR3, so it is likely a read error. It is unclear where the CDR3 begins or ends on the DNA, so no DNA is shown, and the CDR3 is as TCRdb lists it. The chain joins TRBV7-2 to TRBJ1-4; the table's D gene call, TRBD1, was not cross checked with the DNA. Germline assignment: CDR1 SGHTA and CDR2 FQGNSA. Counting both end residues, the CDR3 totals 16 amino acids. The CDR3 reads CASSLDQAGGEQYFGP.

The chain links TRBV2 to TRBJ1-1, with D hard to call. Trimming took off 11 bases at V and 1 base at J, with 17 bases between the two ends. The CDR3 spans 14 residues. The germline gives CDR1 SNHLY, CDR2 FYNNEI. Written as DNA, the CDR3 is TGTGCCGGCATTCGGACTGCTCAGAACACTGAAGCTTTCTTT. Translation gives CAGIRTAQNTEAFF.

With regard to this clonotype: It may be a read error: a sequence one base away is much more abundant. This chain connects TRBV12-5 to TRBJ2-7; 11 bases fit TRBD2. The CDR3 has 17 amino acids. Trimming removed 6 bases from V and 0 bases from J; junction bases left unmatched: 10. Germline V gene data show CDR1 as LGHNT and CDR2 as FRNRAP. CDR3 residues: CASGGTSGKGSSYEQYF. CDR3 DNA sequence: TGTGCTAGTGGCGGGACTAGCGGAAAAGGGAGCTCCTACGAGCAGTACTTC. Combining the CDR3 with reference TRBV12-5 and TRBJ2-7 gives the whole variable domain DARVTQTPRHKVTEMGQEVTMRCQPILGHNTVFWYRQTMMQGLELLAYFRNRAPLDDSGMPKDRFSAEMPDATLATLKIQPSEPRDSAVYFCASGGTSGKGSSYEQYFGPGTRLTVT.

The sample holds many counts of this clonotype. The rearrangement joins TRBV25-1 to TRBJ1-5; maybe TRBD1 (5 bases). V was cut by 4 bases and J by 0 bases, with 10 bases left in between. Germline CDR1 and CDR2: MGHDK and SYGVNS. This CDR3 region has 15 residues. The CDR3 loop reads CASSGQQNSNQPQHF. The CDR3 region has the DNA TGTGCCAGCAGTGGACAGCAAAATAGCAATCAGCCCCAGCATTTT.

This clonotype has ten or more counts. The gene calls are TRBV12-3 or TRBV12-4 and TRBJ2-2; D call uncertain. The CDR3 is 16 amino acids. Trimming shortened V by 1 base and J by 3 bases, and 12 bases separated the two germline ends. The CDR3 DNA reads as TGTGCCAGCAGTTTAGGTTCACCAATGGACACCGGGGAGCTGTTTTTT. Translated, it gives CASSLGSPMDTGELFF.

This clonotype was found many times. The rearrangement joins TRBV2 to TRBJ2-7; D is undetermined. The V end lost 1 base, the J end lost 7 bases, and 5 bases lay between the germline ends. Germline V lookup: CDR1 SNHLY, CDR2 FYNNEI. The CDR3 has 11 amino acids. The CDR3: CASSEGVEQYF. As DNA, the CDR3 is TGTGCCAGCAGTGAAGGGGTAGAGCAGTACTTC.

This clonotype has only a few counts. A much larger clone is a single base away; this may be a read error. This chain joins TRBV20-1 and TRBJ2-7; TRBD2 is a possible D gene (6 bases). The germline V gene has CDR1 DFQATT and CDR2 SNEGSKA (reference sequence). This CDR3 spans 14 amino acids. CDR3: CSARDQDYSYGQYF. CDR3 bases: TGCAGTGCTAGAGATCAGGACTACTCATACGGGCAGTACTTC.

Turning to this clonotype: One base away lies a much larger clone, so this may be a sequencing read error. This chain connects TRBV7-2 to TRBJ2-3; TRBD2 matches 9 bases. Germline-derived CDR1 and CDR2 are SGHTA and FQGNSA. There are 16 residues in the CDR3. CDR3 region: CACSLGASGATDTQYF. The DNA of the CDR3 is TGTGCCTGCAGCTTGGGGGCTAGCGGGGCCACAGATACGCAGTATTTT.

This clonotype has at least ten counts. V is TRBV7-9 and J is TRBJ2-2; D is possibly TRBD2 (6 bases). This CDR3 has 15 amino acids. V lost 3 bases and J 0 bases, leaving 8 bases between the germline ends. The V gene's germline CDR1 is SEHNR and CDR2 FQNEAQ (reference sequence). The chain's CDR3 is CASSFTSPNTGELFF. The CDR3 DNA is TGTGCCAGCAGCTTTACTAGCCCGAACACCGGGGAGCTGTTTTTT.

Comments on this clonotype: A clone one base away is much larger, so this may be a read error. The gene calls are TRBV11-3 and TRBJ2-3; D is undetermined. The CDR3 has 17 amino acids. Trimming took 4 bases from V and 1 from J, leaving 18 bases between them. Germline V gene data show CDR1 as SGHNT and CDR2 as YENEEA. In nucleotides, the CDR3 is TGTGCCAGCAGCTCCCTTGATAGGTCGCGAGGCACAGATACGCAGTATTTT. Amino acid sequence: CASSSLDRSRGTDTQYF. Filled out from reference TRBV11-3 and TRBJ2-3, the complete variable domain reads EAGVVQSPRYKIIEKKQPVAFWCNPISGHNTLYWYLQNLGQGPELLIRYENEEAVDDSQLPKDRFSAERLKGVDSTLKIQPAELGDSAVYLCASSSLDRSRGTDTQYFGPGTRLTVL.

V is TRBV20-1 and J is TRBJ2-5; possibly TRBD1 or TRBD2 for D (5 bases each). Germline V CDR1 and CDR2: DFQATT, SNEGSKA (reference sequence). The CDR3 totals 13 residues. Trimming pared 5 bases from V and 5 bases from J, leaving 15 bases between. CDR3 nucleotides: TGCAGTGCTGGGTTGATGGGACGGGAGACCCAGTACTTC. Protein product: CSAGLMGRETQYF.

This clonotype was found many times. J is TRBJ2-1 and V is TRBV19; 10 nucleotides agree with TRBD2. Germline V gene lookup returns CDR1 LNHDA and CDR2 SQIVND (reference sequence). The CDR3 runs to 17 residues. Losses at the gene ends were 5 bases for V and 4 bases for J; bases not matched to a gene: 11. The CDR3 loop reads CASSFEREGPYYNEQFF. The DNA for the CDR3 is TGTGCCAGTAGTTTTGAGCGGGAGGGCCCATATTACAATGAGCAGTTCTTC.

As for this clonotype: A read error may account for a junction end that differs from germline. The rearrangement uses TRBV3-1 and TRBJ2-7, with 7 bases aligning to TRBD2. The germline CDR1 and CDR2 sequences are LGHDT and YNNKEL (reference sequence). The CDR3 contains 15 residues. The CDR3 sequence: CASSQDSSGTGEQYF. DNA for the CDR3: TGCGCCAGCAGCCAAGATAGCAGCGGGACGGGCGAGCAGTACTTC.

This clonotype showed up many times. This sequence may be a read error, since a much larger clone differs from it by one base. The rearrangement joins TRBV20-1 to TRBJ1-2; the D is unclear. V was trimmed by 4 bases and J by 7 bases, leaving 19 bases between them. Germline lookup yields CDR1 DFQATT and CDR2 SNEGSKA (reference sequence). This CDR3 comprises 14 residues. CDR3 in DNA: TGCAGTGCTAACGACGTTTCGGGGATCTCTGGCTACACCTTC. Encoded protein: CSANDVSGISGYTF.

On this clonotype: This may stem from a read error, because a much larger clone lies one nucleotide away. This rearrangement joins TRBV5-1 to TRBJ2-1, with 9 bases identical to TRBD2. This CDR3 spans 17 amino acids. Looked up from germline, CDR1 is SGHRS and CDR2 is YFSETQ. The CDR3 sequence is CASSSRREAGGLNEQSF. CDR3 coding DNA: TGCGCCAGCAGCTCACGCCGGGAAGCGGGAGGTCTCAATGAGCAGTCCTTC.

CDR3 sequence reads: CASSFTGGEAFF. Here the CDR3 DNA reads TGTGCCAGCAGCTTCACAGGAGGTGAAGCTTTCTTT. J is TRBJ1-1 and V is TRBV7-8, with D possibly TRBD1 on 5 matching bases. The V gene lost 3 bases and the J gene lost 7 bases, with 9 bases spanning the gap. The CDR3 contains 12 residues. Germline V gene data show CDR1 as SGHVS and CDR2 as FQNEAQ.

The chain joins TRBV20-1 to TRBJ1-5; TRBD1 is a possible D gene (5 bases). Germline V CDR1 and CDR2: DFQATT, SNEGSKA (reference sequence). CDR3 length equals 15 residues. V was pared by 3 bases and J by 0 bases, with 12 bases between. The CDR3 DNA sequence: TGCAGTGCTAGGCCACCGGGACCTAGCAATCAGCCCCAGCATTTT. Its translation is CSARPPGPSNQPQHF.

On this clonotype: Compared with germline, one end of the junction differs, possibly owing to a read error. V is TRBV7-7 and J is TRBJ2-3, with 10 nucleotides matching TRBD2. Germline CDR1 SSHAT, CDR2 FNYEAQ (reference sequence). CDR3 length: 16 amino acids. Here the CDR3 DNA reads TGTGCTAGCAGCTCACTAGCGGGACGGAATGCAGATACGCAGTATTTT. Encoded protein: CASSSLAGRNADTQYF.

This clonotype was seen only a few times. The V and J genes are TRBV7-3 and TRBJ1-1, with no clear D. The CDR3 is 14 amino acids. Germline V gives CDR1 SGHTA, CDR2 FQGTGA. V lost 0 bases and J lost 4, with 9 bases in between. The CDR3 protein is CASSLTVSTTEAFF. Written as DNA, the CDR3 is TGTGCCAGCAGCTTAACAGTCTCGACCACTGAAGCTTTCTTT.